The sample holds one count of the clone carrying this T cell receptor (beta chain). The antigen is undetermined. Other DNA sequences of this sample code for an identical CDR3. Naive CD8 cells were CD45RO-negative, positively selected for CCR7, excluding terminally differentiated effector memory CD45RA+ cells. This sample was included in a study of shared clonotypes between healthy human individuals. Turning to the study itself: Each donor contributed plates that comprised three CD4 naive, three CD4 memory, two CD8 naive and one CD8 memory.

Whole-study results and caveats: Clonotypes that were shared across a handful of donors made up roughly 5% of naive CD4 clonotypes.

For each subset, genomic DNA was distributed in equal portions over several immunoSEQ plates. Some 27,000 T cell genomes, or approximately 190 ng DNA, went into the sorted-subset replicate PCRs. Libraries were prepared by immunoSEQ multiplex PCR; TCRdb keeps only in-frame clonotypes and omits some of them. This table has hundreds of thousands of clones, around 96% appearing once. Sequenced sample: naive CD8+ T cells sorted from blood. The TCR comes from a woman aged 25 to 39 in good health.

In DNA, the CDR3 is TGTGCCAGCAGCTTTAGGGACAGGTCGTACGAGCAGTACTTC. The encoded protein is CASSFRDRSYEQYF. J is TRBJ2-7 and V is TRBV7-9, with 8 bases identical to TRBD1. Trimming removed 3 bases from V and 4 bases from J; junction bases left unmatched: 5. Germline V gene data show CDR1 as SEHNR and CDR2 as FQNEAQ (reference sequence). The CDR3 length is 14 residues.